There are many counts of the clone carrying this TCR beta chain. These data originate in a study of cytomegalovirus exposure and HLA in healthy donors. TCRdb's table, derived via immunoSEQ multiplex PCR, lists solely in-frame clones and lacks some. This table has 60,000 to 70,000 clones, 75% to 90% appearing once. This CDR3 is 15 amino acids long. Unmatched junction bases numbered 11, after V lost 5 bases and J lost 10 bases. CDR1 is SGHTA and CDR2 is FQGNSA in the germline V gene. This TCR was recovered from a woman aged 18-35 years in good health and CMV-seronegative. The chain uses TRBV7-2 and TRBJ1-6, with 7 bases that match TRBD1. Sequenced sample: PBMCs. The CDR3 here is CASSPAGGQESPLHF. CDR3 nucleotide sequence: TGTGCCAGCAGCCCCGCAGGGGGTCAGGAATCACCCCTCCACTTT.